This T cell receptor (beta chain) was retrieved from a study of graft-versus-host responses after intestinal transplantation. In the study overall: Recipients were all induced with anti-thymocyte globulin, then given tacrolimus and steroids for roughly 3 years. The study's findings and limits: High graft-versus-host to host-versus-graft T cell clonal ratios marked allografts of patients with graft-donor macrochimerism. Investigators detected GvH clones in recipient marrow, with some emerging earlier in ileum or blood. Early post-transplant HvG declines showed an association with peak circulating GvH clone levels.

Remarks on this clone: Its antigen is currently unknown.

The assay was immunoSEQ multiplex PCR, and TCRdb's table has in-frame clones only and misses some. Found here are about 92,000 clones, about 89% of them singletons; the top ten hold roughly 6%. V lost 7 bases to trimming and J lost 0 bases, with 11 bases between them. This CDR3 is built from 14 residues. Germline loops: CDR1 SNHLY, CDR2 FYNNEI. The sequencing here drew on unstimulated CD8+ T cells sorted from spleen or lymph node cells, taken before intestinal transplant. The chain joins TRBV2 to TRBJ2-3; D not certain. The sequence came from a human donor who received an intestinal transplant. The CDR3 loop is CASTKDGSTDTQYF. CDR3 coding DNA: TGTGCCAGCACCAAGGACGGGAGCACAGATACGCAGTATTTT.